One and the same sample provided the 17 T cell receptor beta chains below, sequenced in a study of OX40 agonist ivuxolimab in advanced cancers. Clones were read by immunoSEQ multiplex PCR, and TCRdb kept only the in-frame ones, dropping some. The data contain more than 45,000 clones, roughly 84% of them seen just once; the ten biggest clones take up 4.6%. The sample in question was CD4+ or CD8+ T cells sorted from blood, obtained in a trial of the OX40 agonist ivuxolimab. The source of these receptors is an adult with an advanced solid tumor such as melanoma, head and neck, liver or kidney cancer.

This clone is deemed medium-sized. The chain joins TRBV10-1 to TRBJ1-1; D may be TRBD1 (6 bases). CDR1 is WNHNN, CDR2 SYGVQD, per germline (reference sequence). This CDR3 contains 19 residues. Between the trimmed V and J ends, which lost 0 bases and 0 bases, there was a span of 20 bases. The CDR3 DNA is TGCGCCAGCAGTGAGTCCCGAATATTTGGACAGAGTTTGAACACTGAAGCTTTCTTT. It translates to CASSESRIFGQSLNTEAFF.

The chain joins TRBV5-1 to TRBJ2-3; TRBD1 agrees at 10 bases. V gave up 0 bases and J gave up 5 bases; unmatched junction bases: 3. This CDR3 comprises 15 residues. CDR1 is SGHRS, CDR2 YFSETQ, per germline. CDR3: CASSLGGQGIDTQYF. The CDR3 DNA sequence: TGCGCCAGCAGCTTGGGGGGACAGGGGATAGATACGCAGTATTTT.

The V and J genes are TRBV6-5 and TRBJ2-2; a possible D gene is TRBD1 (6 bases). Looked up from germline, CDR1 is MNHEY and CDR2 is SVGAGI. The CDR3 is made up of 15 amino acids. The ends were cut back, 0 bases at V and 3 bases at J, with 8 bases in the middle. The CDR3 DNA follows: TGTGCCAGCAGTTACTCGACAGGTTACACCGGGGAGCTGTTTTTT. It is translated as CASSYSTGYTGELFF.

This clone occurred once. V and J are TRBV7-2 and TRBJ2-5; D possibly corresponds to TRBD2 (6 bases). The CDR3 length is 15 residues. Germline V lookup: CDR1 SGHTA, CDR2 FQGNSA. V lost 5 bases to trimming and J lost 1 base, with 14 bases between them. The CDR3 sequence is CASSPSSGVQETQYF. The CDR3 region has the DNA TGTGCCAGCAGCCCAAGTTCGGGGGTCCAAGAGACCCAGTACTTC. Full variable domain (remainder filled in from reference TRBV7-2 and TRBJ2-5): GAGVSQSPSNKVTEKGKDVELRCDPISGHTALYWYRQSLGQGLEFLIYFQGNSAPDKSGLPSDRFSAERTGGSVSTLTIQRTQQEDSAVYLCASSPSSGVQETQYFGPGTRLLVL.

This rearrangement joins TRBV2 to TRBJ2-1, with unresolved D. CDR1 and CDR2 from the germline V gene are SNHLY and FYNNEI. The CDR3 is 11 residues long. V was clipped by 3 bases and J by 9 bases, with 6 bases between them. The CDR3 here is CASSEGGEQFF. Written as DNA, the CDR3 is TGTGCCAGCAGTGAGGGTGGTGAGCAGTTCTTC.

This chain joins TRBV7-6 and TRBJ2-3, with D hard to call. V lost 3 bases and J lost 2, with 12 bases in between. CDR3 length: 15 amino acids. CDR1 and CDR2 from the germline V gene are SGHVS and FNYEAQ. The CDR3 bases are TGTGCCAGCAGCTTTCGAGGATCAAACACAGATACGCAGTATTTT. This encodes CASSFRGSNTDTQYF.

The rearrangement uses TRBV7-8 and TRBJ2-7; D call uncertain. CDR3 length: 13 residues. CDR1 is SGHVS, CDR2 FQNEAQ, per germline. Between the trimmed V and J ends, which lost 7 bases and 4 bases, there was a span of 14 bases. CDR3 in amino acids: CASTTRTEYEQYF. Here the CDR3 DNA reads TGTGCCAGCACCACCCGGACGGAGTACGAGCAGTACTTC.

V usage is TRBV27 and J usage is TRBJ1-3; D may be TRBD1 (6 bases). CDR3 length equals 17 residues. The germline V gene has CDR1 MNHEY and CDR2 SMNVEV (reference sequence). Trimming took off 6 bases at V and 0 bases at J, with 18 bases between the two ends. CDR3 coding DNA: TGTGCCAGCAGACTAAACAGGGCTAGACTCTCTGGAAACACCATATATTTT. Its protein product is CASRLNRARLSGNTIYF.

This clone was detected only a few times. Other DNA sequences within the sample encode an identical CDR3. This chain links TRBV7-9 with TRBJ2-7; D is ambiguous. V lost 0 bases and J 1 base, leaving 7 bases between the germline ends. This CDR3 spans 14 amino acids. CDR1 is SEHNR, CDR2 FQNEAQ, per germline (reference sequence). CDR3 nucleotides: TGTGCCAGCAGCTTAGCCCAGTCATCCTACGAGCAGTACTTC. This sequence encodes CASSLAQSSYEQYF.

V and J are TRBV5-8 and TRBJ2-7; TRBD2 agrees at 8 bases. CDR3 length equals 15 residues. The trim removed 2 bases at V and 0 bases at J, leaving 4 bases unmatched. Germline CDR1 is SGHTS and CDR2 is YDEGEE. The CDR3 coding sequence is TGTGCCAGCAGCTTTGGCGGGAGGCCCTCCTACGAGCAGTACTTC. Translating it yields CASSFGGRPSYEQYF.

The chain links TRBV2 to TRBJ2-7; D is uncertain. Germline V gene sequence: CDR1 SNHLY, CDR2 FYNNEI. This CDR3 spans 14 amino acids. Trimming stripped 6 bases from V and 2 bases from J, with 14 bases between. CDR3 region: CASRKLEGTYEQYF. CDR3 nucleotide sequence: TGTGCCAGCAGGAAGCTGGAAGGGACCTACGAGCAGTACTTC. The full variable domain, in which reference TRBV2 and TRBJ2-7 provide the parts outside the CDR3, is EPEVTQTPSHQVTQMGQEVILRCVPISNHLYFYWYRQILGQKVEFLVSFYNNEISEKSEIFDDQFSVERPDGSNFTLKIRSTKLEDSAMYFCASRKLEGTYEQYFGPGTRLTVT.

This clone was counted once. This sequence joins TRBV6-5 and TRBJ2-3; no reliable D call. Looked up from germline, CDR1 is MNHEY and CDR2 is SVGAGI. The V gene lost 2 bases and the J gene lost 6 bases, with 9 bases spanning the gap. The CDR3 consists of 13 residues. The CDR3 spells CASSYVTADTQYF. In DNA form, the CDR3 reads TGTGCCAGCAGTTACGTCACGGCCGATACGCAGTATTTT.

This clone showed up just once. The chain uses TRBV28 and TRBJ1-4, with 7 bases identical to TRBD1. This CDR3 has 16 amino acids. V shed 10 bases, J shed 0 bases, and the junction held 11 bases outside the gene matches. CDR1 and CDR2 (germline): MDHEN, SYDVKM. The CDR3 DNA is TGTGCCACAAGGACAGGCGGGGGGGCAACTAATGAAAAACTGTTTTTT. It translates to CATRTGGGATNEKLFF.

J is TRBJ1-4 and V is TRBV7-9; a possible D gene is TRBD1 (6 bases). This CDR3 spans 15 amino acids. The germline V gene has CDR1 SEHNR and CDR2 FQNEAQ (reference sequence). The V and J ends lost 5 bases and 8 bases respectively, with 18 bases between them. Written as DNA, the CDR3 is TGTGCCAGCAGCCACATAACGGGGGGGCCGGAAAAACTGTTTTTT. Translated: CASSHITGGPEKLFF.

CDR3 residues: CASSPLAGAAYEQFF. The CDR3 nucleotides are TGTGCCAGCAGTCCTCTAGCGGGAGCGGCGTATGAGCAGTTCTTC. The chain uses TRBV6-4 and TRBJ2-1, with TRBD2 matching over 10 bases. Germline CDR1 and CDR2: MRHNA and SNTAGT. This CDR3 is 15 amino acids long. V lost 5 bases to trimming and J lost 8 bases; unmatched junction nucleotides: 9.

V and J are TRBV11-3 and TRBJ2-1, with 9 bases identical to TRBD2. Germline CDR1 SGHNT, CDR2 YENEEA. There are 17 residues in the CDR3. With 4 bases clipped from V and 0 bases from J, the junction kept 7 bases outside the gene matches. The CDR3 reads CASSSSGALSSYNEQFF. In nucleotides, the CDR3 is TGTGCCAGCAGCTCTAGCGGGGCCCTAAGCTCCTACAATGAGCAGTTCTTC.

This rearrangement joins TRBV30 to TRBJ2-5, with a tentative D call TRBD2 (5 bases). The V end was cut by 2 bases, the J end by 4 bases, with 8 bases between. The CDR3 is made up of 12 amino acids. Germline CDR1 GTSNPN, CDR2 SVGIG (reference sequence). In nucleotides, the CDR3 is TGTGCCTGGAGTCCCGGGATAGAGACCCAGTACTTC. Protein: CAWSPGIETQYF.